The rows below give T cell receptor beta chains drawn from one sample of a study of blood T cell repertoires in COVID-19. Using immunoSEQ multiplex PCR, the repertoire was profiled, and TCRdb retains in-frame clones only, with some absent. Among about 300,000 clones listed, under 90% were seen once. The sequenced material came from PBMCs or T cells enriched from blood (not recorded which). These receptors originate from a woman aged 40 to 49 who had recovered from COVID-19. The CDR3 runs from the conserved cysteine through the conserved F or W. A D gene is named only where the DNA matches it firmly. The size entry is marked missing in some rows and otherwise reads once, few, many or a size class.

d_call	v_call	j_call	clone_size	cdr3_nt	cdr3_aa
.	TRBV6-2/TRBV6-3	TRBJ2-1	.	TGTGCCAGCAGTTCCTTTTACAATGAGCAGTTCTTC	CASSSFYNEQFF
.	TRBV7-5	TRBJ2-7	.	TGTGCCAGACAAGATGAGTCCTCCGAGCAGTACTTC	CARQDESSEQYF
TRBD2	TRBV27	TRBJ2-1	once	TGTGCCAGCAGTAAGAGGACTAGCGGGACTGGCAATGAGCAGTTCTTC	CASSKRTSGTGNEQFF
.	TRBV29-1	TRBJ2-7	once	TGCAGCGTTGAAGGGGGCCCGGGCTCCTACGAGCAGTACTTC	CSVEGGPGSYEQYF
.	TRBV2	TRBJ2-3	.	TGTGCCAGCAAACGGACTACGAGCACAGATACGCAGTATTTT	CASKRTTSTDTQYF
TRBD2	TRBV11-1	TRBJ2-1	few	TGTGCCAGCAGCCCCCCGGGCGGGGGGGCAAATGAGCAGTTCTTC	CASSPPGGGANEQFF
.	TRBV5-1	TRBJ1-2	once	TGCGCCAGCAGCTTGACGAGGGGAGGGGGATATGGCTACACCTTC	CASSLTRGGGYGYTF
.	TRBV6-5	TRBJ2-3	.	TGTGCCAGCAGTTATCAAAGGGAGCCGAGCACAGATACGCAGTATTTT	CASSYQREPSTDTQYF
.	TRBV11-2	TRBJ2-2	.	TGTGCCAGCCGGCACTACCGAAACACCGGGGAGCTGTTTTTT	CASRHYRNTGELFF
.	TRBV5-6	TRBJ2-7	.	TGTGCCAGCAGCTTGGGGGGCGATGGCCCCTACGAGCAGTACTTC	CASSLGGDGPYEQYF
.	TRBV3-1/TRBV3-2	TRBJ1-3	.	TGTGCCAGCAGCCGGGGGGGGTACATAGGGTCTGGAAACACCATATATTTT	CASSRGGYIGSGNTIYF
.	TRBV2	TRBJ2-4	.	TGTGCCAGCAGGCCTGAGGTAGCCAAAAACATTCAGTACTTC	CASRPEVAKNIQYF
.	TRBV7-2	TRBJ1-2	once	TGTGCCAGCAGCCCCGGACACGATCAGGGCTACACCTTC	CASSPGHDQGYTF
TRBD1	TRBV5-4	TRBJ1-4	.	TGTGCCAGCAGCCGCGCGGGACAGGGGGCCATGAGGGAAAAACTGTTTTTT	CASSRAGQGAMREKLFF
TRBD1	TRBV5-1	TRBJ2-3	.	TGCGCCAGCAGCCAGGGGGATCCTAGCACAGATACGCAGTATTTT	CASSQGDPSTDTQYF
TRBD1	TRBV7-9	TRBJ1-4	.	TGTGCCAGCAGCGCGGGACAGGTTGTTGAAAAACTGTTTTTT	CASSAGQVVEKLFF
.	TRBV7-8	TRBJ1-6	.	TGTGCCAGCAGCATACGGGCCTCAGGGTTGGGGAATTCACCCCTCCACTTT	CASSIRASGLGNSPLHF
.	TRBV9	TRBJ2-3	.	TGTGCCAGCAGCTTAAGGGCAGGGGCTTACCTAGGGGGCACAGATACGCAGTATTTT	CASSLRAGAYLGGTDTQYF
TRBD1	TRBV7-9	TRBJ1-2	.	TGTGCCAGCAGCCCCACGACAGGGGAGGGTGGCTACACCTTC	CASSPTTGEGGYTF
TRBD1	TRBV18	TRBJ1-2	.	TGTGCCAGCTCACGGGACAGGGGAAGGTGGAGCTATGGCTACACCTTC	CASSRDRGRWSYGYTF
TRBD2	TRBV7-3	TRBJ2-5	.	TGTGCCAGCAGCTTAACCCGGACTAGCATGGAGACCCAGTACTTC	CASSLTRTSMETQYF
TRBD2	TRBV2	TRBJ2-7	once	TGTGCCAGCCGGGGGGAGGCGGTAACCCATTACGAGCAGTACTTC	CASRGEAVTHYEQYF
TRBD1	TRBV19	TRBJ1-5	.	TGTGCCAGTAGTATGGACAGGGGAAAGTGGCCCCAGCATTTT	CASSMDRGKWPQHF
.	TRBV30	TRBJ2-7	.	TGTGCCTGGACCCGCGGGGGCGGGTGGTCCTACGAGCAGTACTTC	CAWTRGGGWSYEQYF
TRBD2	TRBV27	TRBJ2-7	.	TGTGCCAGCAGTTTGCTCGCTAGCGGGAGTCACGAGCAGTACTTC	CASSLLASGSHEQYF
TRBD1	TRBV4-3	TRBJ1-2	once	TGCGCCAGCAGCCAGGCTTCTGGGGACAGGGATGGCTACACCTTC	CASSQASGDRDGYTF
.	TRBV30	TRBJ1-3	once	TGTGCCTGGAGTGTGGGGCACGGAGGAAACACCATATATTTT	CAWSVGHGGNTIYF
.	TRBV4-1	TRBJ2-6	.	TGCGCCAGCAGCCGTACAGGTTTGGTCGGGGCCAACGTCCTGACTTTC	CASSRTGLVGANVLTF
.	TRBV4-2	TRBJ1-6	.	TGTGCCAGCAGCCAAACCAGGGTTACGAGGTCACCCCTCCACTTT	CASSQTRVTRSPLHF
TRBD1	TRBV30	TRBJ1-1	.	TGTGCCTGGGGGACAGAGAACACTGAAGCTTTCTTT	CAWGTENTEAFF
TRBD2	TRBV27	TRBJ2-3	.	TGTGCCAGCAGTTTATGGTGGGGGGTCGGGAGGATGTCGGATACGCAGTATTTT	CASSLWWGVGRMSDTQYF
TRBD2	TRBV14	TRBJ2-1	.	TGTGCCAGCAGCCTGGGACTAGCGGGAGTCACCTACAATGAGCAGTTCTTC	CASSLGLAGVTYNEQFF
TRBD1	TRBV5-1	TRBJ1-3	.	TGCGCCAGCAGCACTGAACTCGGGACAGACCTTGGAAACACCATATATTTT	CASSTELGTDLGNTIYF
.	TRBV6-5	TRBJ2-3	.	TGTGCCAGCAGTAACCGGGGGAACGGGGGAGATACGCAGTATTTT	CASSNRGNGGDTQYF
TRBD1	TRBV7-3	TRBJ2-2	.	TGTGCCAGCAGCTTAATGTCGACAGGGACCGGGGAGCTGTTTTTT	CASSLMSTGTGELFF
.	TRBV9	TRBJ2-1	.	TGTGCCAGCAGCGTAGTTCCAGGGCTCTACAATGAGCAGTTCTTC	CASSVVPGLYNEQFF
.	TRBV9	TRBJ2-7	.	TGTGCCAGCAGCGTAGATGTGGGCGCCTACGAGCAGTACTTC	CASSVDVGAYEQYF
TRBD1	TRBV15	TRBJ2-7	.	TGTGCCACCAGCAGAAGACCAAATCCCCGGGGACAGGTATACGAGCAGTACTTC	CATSRRPNPRGQVYEQYF
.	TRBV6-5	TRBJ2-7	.	TGTGCCAGCAGGAAGGGGGGGACCTACGAGCAGTACTTC	CASRKGGTYEQYF
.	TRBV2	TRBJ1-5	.	TGTGCCAGCAGTCTAAATGGGGGGAACAATCAGCCCCAGCATTTT	CASSLNGGNNQPQHF
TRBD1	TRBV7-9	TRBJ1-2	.	TGTGCCAGCAGCTTCGGGACAGGGTACGGCTATGGCTACACCTTC	CASSFGTGYGYGYTF
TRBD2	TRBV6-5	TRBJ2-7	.	TGTGCCAGCAGTTACTCGGGAGGGACTTCTACCTACGAGCAGTACTTC	CASSYSGGTSTYEQYF
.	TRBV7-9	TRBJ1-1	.	TGTGCCAGCAGCTCGAGTGCGGGATTTGAAGCTTTCTTT	CASSSSAGFEAFF
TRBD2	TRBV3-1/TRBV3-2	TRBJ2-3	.	TGTGCCAGCAGCTTGGGACTAGCGGGGACAGATACGCAGTATTTT	CASSLGLAGTDTQYF
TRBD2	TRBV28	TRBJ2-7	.	TGTGCCAGCAGCCCAGGGACTAACTACGAGCAGTACTTC	CASSPGTNYEQYF
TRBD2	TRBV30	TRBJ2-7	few	TGTGCCTGGAGTGTAGGGACTAACGTCTACGAGCAGTACTTC	CAWSVGTNVYEQYF
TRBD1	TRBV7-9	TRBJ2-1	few	TGTGCCAGCAGCGCAAGACTGACAGGGAATGAGCAGTTCTTC	CASSARLTGNEQFF
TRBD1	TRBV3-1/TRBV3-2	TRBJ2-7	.	TGTGCCAGCAGACGAAACAGGGGGGCCTCCTACGAGCAGTACTTC	CASRRNRGASYEQYF
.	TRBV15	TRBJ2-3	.	TGTGCCACCAGCAGATTGGGGGCGTCGGACATCACAGATACGCAGTATTTT	CATSRLGASDITDTQYF
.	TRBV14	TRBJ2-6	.	TGTGCCAGCAGCCAAGATAGGGGATGGAGGGAGGCCCTCTCTGGGGCCAACGTCCTGACTTTC	CASSQDRGWREALSGANVLTF
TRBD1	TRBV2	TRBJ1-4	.	TGTGCCAGCAGTGATTGGACAGGGCCTAATGAAAAACTGTTTTTT	CASSDWTGPNEKLFF
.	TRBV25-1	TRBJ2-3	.	TGTGCCAGCAGTGAATCCGGGCAGGGGAGCACAGATACGCAGTATTTT	CASSESGQGSTDTQYF
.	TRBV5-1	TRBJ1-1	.	TGCGCCAGCAGCCCGGGAAGTAGTCGGACTGAAGCTTTCTTT	CASSPGSSRTEAFF
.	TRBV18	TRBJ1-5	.	TGTGCCAGCTCACCTATTGGAGAGGATCAGCCCCAGCATTTT	CASSPIGEDQPQHF